This paragraph reports one T cell receptor (beta chain). Its binding antigen is unknown. Within one base of it there is no much larger clone, and no base qualities were kept. Genomic DNA was isolated from the sorted cells so that the TCRbeta CDR3 region could be sequenced. The immunoSEQ Assay was used for sequencing of TCRbeta CDR3 regions. TCRdb provides this immuneACCESS table in a form limited to in-frame rearrangements. Some clones are lacking; in checked studies, under half of them reflect an unresolved V gene, and why the rest are absent is not known. The sample records about 70,000 clones, 89% of which are singletons. The ten largest make up roughly 10% of the sample. The germline V gene supplies CDR1 SGHTA and CDR2 FQGNSA. V lost 4 bases and J lost 7 bases, and the count of bases not matched to a germline gene is 10. Inclusive of the bounding cysteine and phenylalanine, the CDR3 is 15 residues long. Just the 45-base CDR3 DNA is kept, in frame starting at base 1.

The trial excluded patients who had a history of autoimmune disease or were on systemic immunosuppression. Peripheral blood for TCR sequencing was drawn from every dose cohort at baseline, at cycle 4 day 1 and at cycle 7 day 1. Samples were obtained from an open-label, multicenter, first-in-human phase I dose-escalation trial of ivuxolimab. Adults with locally advanced or metastatic melanoma, renal cell carcinoma, hepatocellular carcinoma or head and neck squamous cell carcinoma were enrolled in the trial. Before TCR sequencing, CD4+ T cells and CD8+ T cells from peripheral blood were sorted into separate populations. The sample is drawn from a study of OX40 agonist ivuxolimab in advanced cancers. Broadly, across the study: Ivuxolimab was an agonistic, fully human IgG2 monoclonal antibody directed against OX40 (CD134), a costimulatory receptor. Intravenous ivuxolimab was administered to patients every 2 weeks at six dose levels: 0.01, 0.1, 0.3, 1.5, 3 and 10 mg/kg. Of the roughly 54 dose-escalation patients, hepatocellular carcinoma was present in around 20, melanoma in approximately 15, renal cell carcinoma in 9 and head and neck cancer in 9. In the dose-escalation cohort, 82.7% of patients were male, and the mean age was approximately 64 years, with a range of roughly 20 to 80. Prior anti-PD-1, anti-PD-L1 or anti-CTLA-4 therapy was permitted, and about 40% of dose-escalation patients had received checkpoint inhibitors. Partial responses occurred in three dose-escalation patients, of whom one had hepatocellular carcinoma and two had cutaneous melanoma. The point of sequencing TCRbeta in the periphery was to test whether ivuxolimab changed TCR sequence diversity and drove clonal T-cell expansion. The monotherapy dose-escalation portion (N of about 50 patients) of the phase I ivuxolimab trial is reported in the paper. The investigation overall reported the following: In partial responders in the 0.1-3.0 mg/kg groups, normalized peripheral clonal expansion was found to be among the lowest, especially among CD8+ T cells. After ivuxolimab, expanded clones were on average more numerous among CD8+ T cells than among CD4+ T cells. Low levels of normalized T-cell clonal expansion were also shown by some nonresponding patients. At doses of 0.1 to 3.0 mg/kg, clonal expansion of both CD4+ and CD8+ T cells in blood was seen between baseline and week 6. The antigen specificity of the peripheral T cells that underwent clonal expansion was not determined.

The chain is assembled from TRBV7-2 and TRBJ1-1, with 9 bases matching TRBD1. The source was CD4+ or CD8+ T cells sorted from blood, collected in a trial of the OX40 agonist ivuxolimab. The origin of this receptor is an adult with an advanced solid tumor such as melanoma, head and neck, liver or kidney cancer. In nucleotide form, the sequence is TGTGCCAGCAGCTCCCTGACAGGGGGAAGGGGTGAAGCTTTCTTT. This is translated as CASSSLTGGRGEAFF.